These 3 T cell receptor beta chains share one sample of origin, sequenced in a study of CD8 T cells in ankylosing spondylitis (dated 2017 in TCRdb). Libraries were made using 5' RACE. Sequencer: Illumina HiSeq 2500. Clones were called with MiXCR by TCRdb after fastp trimmed the public reads at Q25, and only in-frame beta chains were retained. Identical CDR3 proteins give one entry, which carries the most common genes and DNA. Within this sample are 250,000 to 400,000 distinct CDR3 sequences, with 11% of them counted one time only. The ten largest clones take up around 10% of the sample. Sequencing was carried out using blood, either unsorted or a sorted T cell fraction (not recorded which). The source of these receptors is a female donor with ankylosing spondylitis or in good health (not recorded which).

This clonotype occurred many times. The genes are TRBV28 and TRBJ2-7; D perhaps matches TRBD1 (6 bases). This CDR3 is built from 16 residues. Trimming cost V 4 bases and J 3 bases, with 19 bases left between them. Germline assignment: CDR1 MDHEN and CDR2 SYDVKM. The CDR3 coding sequence is TGTGCCAGCAGTTCCAATCCCGCGATAGGGGGCTACGAGCAGTACTTC. Translated, it gives CASSSNPAIGGYEQYF.

This clonotype was recorded many times. This rearrangement joins TRBV15 to TRBJ1-2; D might be TRBD1 (5 bases). The germline V gene has CDR1 LNHNV and CDR2 YYDKDF (reference sequence). The ends were cut back, 8 bases at V and 8 bases at J, with 21 bases in the middle. The CDR3 loop spans 14 amino acids. This CDR3 reads CATGTPDSLGGYTF. The CDR3 DNA follows: TGTGCCACCGGCACTCCCGACAGCCTCGGGGGCTACACCTTC.

This clonotype was seen at least ten times. The chain joins TRBV20-1 to TRBJ2-3; D is undetermined. V was shortened by 0 bases and J by 0 bases, with 16 bases between the two germline ends. Germline V gene data show CDR1 as DFQATT and CDR2 as SNEGSKA (reference sequence). The CDR3 is 17 amino acids. The CDR3 bases are TGCAGTGCTAGAGATTCCCTAGGTGCGGTAAGCACAGATACGCAGTATTTT. It specifies CSARDSLGAVSTDTQYF.